Presented here are 5 T cell receptor beta chains from one specimen sequenced in a study of T cells in Graves' hyperthyroidism and ophthalmopathy. Amplification of TCR beta CDR3 regions used RNA as the template. HTBI primers were the set used in a first-round RT-PCR of the TCR CDR3. Using its own MiXCR run on the multiplex PCR reads, TCRdb lists one record per CDR3 protein. The sample contains around 400,000 distinct CDR3 sequences, 20% to 25% of which appear only once. Sequenced input: blood. The receptors derive from a man in his fifties with Graves' hyperthyroidism.

V gene TRBV29-1 combines with J gene TRBJ2-1; D gene unclear. Trimming removed 4 bases at V and 8 bases at J, with 9 bases between. The germline gives CDR1 SQVTM, CDR2 ANQGSEA. The CDR3 is 11 amino acids. The CDR3 sequence is CSVGQKYEQFF. The CDR3 nucleotides are TGCAGCGTTGGGCAGAAATATGAGCAGTTCTTC.

This chain connects TRBV25-1 to TRBJ1-3, with D unresolved. In germline, CDR1 is MGHDK, CDR2 SYGVNS. V lost 10 bases to trimming and J lost 4 bases, with 14 bases between them. CDR3 length: 13 residues. This CDR3 reads CATRSGYGNTIYF. The CDR3 DNA sequence: TGTGCCACCCGATCGGGGTACGGAAACACCATATATTTT.

This clonotype was seen a handful of times. This sequence joins TRBV27 and TRBJ2-1; 10 bases fit TRBD1. The CDR3 spans 14 residues. Per the germline V gene, CDR1 is MNHEY and CDR2 is SMNVEV (reference sequence). J gave up 10 bases and V 3 bases, and 6 bases lay outside the gene matches. CDR3 protein: CASSLETGGYEQFF. The CDR3 nucleotides are TGTGCCAGCAGTTTGGAGACAGGGGGCTACGAGCAGTTCTTC.

The chain carries TRBV13 and TRBJ2-3; 11 nucleotides agree with TRBD2. The J segment lost 2 bases and the V segment lost 5 bases, leaving 6 bases of the junction unmatched. The CDR3 runs to 16 residues. The germline V gene has CDR1 PRHDT and CDR2 FYEKMQ (reference sequence). The CDR3 is CASSVRLAGFTDTQYF. The DNA for the CDR3 is TGTGCCAGCAGCGTTAGACTAGCGGGATTCACAGATACGCAGTATTTT. The complete variable domain, with remaining parts taken from reference TRBV13 and TRBJ2-3, reads AAGVIQSPRHLIKEKRETATLKCYPIPRHDTVYWYQQGPGQDPQFLISFYEKMQSDKGSIPDRFSAQQFSDYHSELNMSSLELGDSALYFCASSVRLAGFTDTQYFGPGTRLTVL.

The chain carries TRBV7-4 and TRBJ2-1; perhaps TRBD2 as D (5 bases). This CDR3 has 16 residues. The germline gives CDR1 SGHVT, CDR2 SQSDAQ. Trimming took off 5 bases at V and 2 bases at J, with 16 bases between the two ends. The CDR3 nucleotides are TGTGCCAGCAGCCAAGTCACGAGCGGTACCTACAATGAGCAGTTCTTC. This gives the protein CASSQVTSGTYNEQFF.